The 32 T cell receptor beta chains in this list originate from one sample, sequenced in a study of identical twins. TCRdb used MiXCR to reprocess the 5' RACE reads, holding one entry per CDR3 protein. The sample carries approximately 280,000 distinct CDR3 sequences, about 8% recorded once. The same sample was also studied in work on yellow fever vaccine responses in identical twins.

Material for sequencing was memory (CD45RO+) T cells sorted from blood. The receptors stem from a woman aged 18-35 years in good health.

The CDR3, as DNA: TGTGCCAGCAGTGAAGCGGGTGGGCATGGGATTGCGGAGACCCAGTACTTC. Amino acids: CASSEAGGHGIAETQYF. This chain links TRBV6-1 with TRBJ2-5; D call uncertain. Germline-derived CDR1 and CDR2 are MNHNS and SASEGT. V was cut by 0 bases and J by 5 bases, with 19 bases left in between. The CDR3 is made up of 17 amino acids.

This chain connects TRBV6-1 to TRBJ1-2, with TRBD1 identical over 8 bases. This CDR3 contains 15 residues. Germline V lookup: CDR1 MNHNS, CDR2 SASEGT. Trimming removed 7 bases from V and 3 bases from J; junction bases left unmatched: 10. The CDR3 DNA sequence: TGTGCCAGCATCAAAGGACAGGGACTTTACTATGGCTACACCTTC. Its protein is CASIKGQGLYYGYTF.

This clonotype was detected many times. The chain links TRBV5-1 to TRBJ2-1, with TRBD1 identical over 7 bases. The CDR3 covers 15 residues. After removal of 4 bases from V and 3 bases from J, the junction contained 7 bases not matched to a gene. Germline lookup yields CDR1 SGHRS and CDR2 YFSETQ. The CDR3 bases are TGCGCCAGCAGCCGGACCGGGACAGACTACAATGAGCAGTTCTTC. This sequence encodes CASSRTGTDYNEQFF.

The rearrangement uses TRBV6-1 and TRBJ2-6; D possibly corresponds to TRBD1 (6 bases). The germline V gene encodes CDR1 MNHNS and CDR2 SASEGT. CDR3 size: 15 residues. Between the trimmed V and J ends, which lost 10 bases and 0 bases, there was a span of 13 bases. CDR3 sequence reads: CATYRVPSGANVLTF. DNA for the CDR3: TGTGCCACCTACAGGGTCCCCTCTGGGGCCAACGTCCTGACTTTC.

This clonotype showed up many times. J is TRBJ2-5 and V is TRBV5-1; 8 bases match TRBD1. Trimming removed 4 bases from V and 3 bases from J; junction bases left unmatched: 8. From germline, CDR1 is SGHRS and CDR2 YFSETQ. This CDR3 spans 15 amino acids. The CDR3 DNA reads TGCGCCAGCAGCACCTCCGGGACAGGAGAAGAGACCCAGTACTTC. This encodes CASSTSGTGEETQYF.

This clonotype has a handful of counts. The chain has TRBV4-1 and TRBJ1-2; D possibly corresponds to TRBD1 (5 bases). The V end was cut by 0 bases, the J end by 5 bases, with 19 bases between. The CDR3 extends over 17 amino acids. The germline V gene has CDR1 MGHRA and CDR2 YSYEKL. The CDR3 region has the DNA TGCGCCAGCAGCCAAGATTGGGGCGGGGGACGTGTGTATGGCTACACCTTC. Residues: CASSQDWGGGRVYGYTF.

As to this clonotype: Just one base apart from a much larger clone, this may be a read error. The CDR3 region is CASSHAGTSYEQYF. CDR3 in DNA: TGTGCCAGCAGCCATGCAGGGACCTCCTACGAGCAGTACTTC. The chain employs TRBV3-1 and TRBJ2-7; D possibly matches TRBD1 or TRBD2 (5 bases each). Trimming pared 3 bases from V and 0 bases from J, leaving 9 bases between. Germline CDR1 and CDR2: LGHDT and YNNKEL (reference sequence). The CDR3 loop spans 14 amino acids.

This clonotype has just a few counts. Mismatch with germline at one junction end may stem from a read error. CDR3 amino acids: CASSLASRGNSPLHF. The CDR3 nucleotides read TGTGCCAGCAGCCTAGCCTCCAGGGGTAATTCACCCCTCCACTTT. The chain couples TRBV7-2 to TRBJ1-6, with a weak D call TRBD1 (6 bases). Germline CDR1 is SGHTA and CDR2 is FQGNSA. The CDR3 is 15 amino acids.

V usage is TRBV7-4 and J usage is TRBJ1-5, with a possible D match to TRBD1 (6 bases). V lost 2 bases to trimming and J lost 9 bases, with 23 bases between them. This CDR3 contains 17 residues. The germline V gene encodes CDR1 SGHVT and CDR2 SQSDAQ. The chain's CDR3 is CASSLYSGQWELLPQHF. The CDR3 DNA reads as TGTGCCAGCAGCTTATATTCAGGACAGTGGGAGTTGCTGCCCCAGCATTTT.

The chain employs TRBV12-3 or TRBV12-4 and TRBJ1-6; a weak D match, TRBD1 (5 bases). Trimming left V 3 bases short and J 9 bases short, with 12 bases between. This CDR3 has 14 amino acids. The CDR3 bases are TGTGCCAGCAGTTTTCAAGGGGTCCGTTCACCCCTCCACTTT. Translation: CASSFQGVRSPLHF.

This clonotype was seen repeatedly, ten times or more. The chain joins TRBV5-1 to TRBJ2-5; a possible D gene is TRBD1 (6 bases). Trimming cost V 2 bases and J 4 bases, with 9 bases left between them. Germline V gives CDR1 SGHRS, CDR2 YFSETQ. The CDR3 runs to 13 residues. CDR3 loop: CASSLQGPETQYF. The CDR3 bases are TGCGCCAGCAGCTTACAGGGTCCAGAGACCCAGTACTTC.

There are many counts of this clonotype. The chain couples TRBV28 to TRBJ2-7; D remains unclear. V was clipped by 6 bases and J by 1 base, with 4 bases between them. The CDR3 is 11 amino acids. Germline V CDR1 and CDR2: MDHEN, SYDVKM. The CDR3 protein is CASRGSYEQYV. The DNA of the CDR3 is TGTGCCAGCAGGGGATCCTACGAGCAGTACGTC.

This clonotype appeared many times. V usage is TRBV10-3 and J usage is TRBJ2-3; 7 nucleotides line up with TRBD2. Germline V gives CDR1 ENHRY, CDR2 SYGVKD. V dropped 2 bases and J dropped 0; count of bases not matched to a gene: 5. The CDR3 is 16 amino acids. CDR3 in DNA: TGTGCCATCAGTGAGCCGGGGAGGGGTAGCACAGATACGCAGTATTTT. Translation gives CAISEPGRGSTDTQYF.

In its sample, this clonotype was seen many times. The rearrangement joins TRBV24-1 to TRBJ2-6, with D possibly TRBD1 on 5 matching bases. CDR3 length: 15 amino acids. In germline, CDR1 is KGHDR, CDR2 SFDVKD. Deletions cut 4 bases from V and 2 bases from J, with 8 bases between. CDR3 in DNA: TGTGCCACCAGTGAAGGACAAACTGGGGCCAACGTCCTGACTTTC. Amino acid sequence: CATSEGQTGANVLTF.

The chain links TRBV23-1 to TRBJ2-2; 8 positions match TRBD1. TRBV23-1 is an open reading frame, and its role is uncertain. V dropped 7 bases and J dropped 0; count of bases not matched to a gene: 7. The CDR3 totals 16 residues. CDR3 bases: TGCGCCAGCAACGAGGACAGGGCCGCGAACACCGGGGAGCTGTTTTTT. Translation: CASNEDRAANTGELFF.

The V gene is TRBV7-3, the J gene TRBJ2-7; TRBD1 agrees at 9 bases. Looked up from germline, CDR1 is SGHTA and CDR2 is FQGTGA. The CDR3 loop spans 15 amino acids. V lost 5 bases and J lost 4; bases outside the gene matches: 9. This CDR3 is CASSRDGTGLYEQYF. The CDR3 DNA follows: TGTGCCAGCAGCCGTGACGGGACAGGGCTTTACGAGCAGTACTTC. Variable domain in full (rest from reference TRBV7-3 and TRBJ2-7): GAGVSQTPSNKVTEKGKYVELRCDPISGHTALYWYRQSLGQGPEFLIYFQGTGAADDSGLPNDRFFAVRPEGSVSTLKIQRTERGDSAVYLCASSRDGTGLYEQYFGPGTRLTVT.

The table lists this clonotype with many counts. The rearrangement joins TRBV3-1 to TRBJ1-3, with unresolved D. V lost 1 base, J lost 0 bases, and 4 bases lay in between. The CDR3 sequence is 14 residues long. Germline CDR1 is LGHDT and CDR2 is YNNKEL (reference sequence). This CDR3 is CASSQADSGNTIYF. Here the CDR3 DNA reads TGTGCCAGCAGCCAAGCAGACTCTGGAAACACCATATATTTT.

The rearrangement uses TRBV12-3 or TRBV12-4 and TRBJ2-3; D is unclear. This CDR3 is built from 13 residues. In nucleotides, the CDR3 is TGTGCTATTCGGGCAGTTCACACAGATACGCAGTATTTT. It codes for CAIRAVHTDTQYF.

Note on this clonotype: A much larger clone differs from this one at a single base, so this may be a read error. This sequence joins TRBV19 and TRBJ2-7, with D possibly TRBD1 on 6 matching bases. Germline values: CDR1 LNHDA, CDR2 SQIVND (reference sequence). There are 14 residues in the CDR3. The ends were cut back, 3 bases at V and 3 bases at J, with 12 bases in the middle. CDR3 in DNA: TGTGCCAGTAGTATTCCGGGACAATTCTACGAGCAGTACTTC. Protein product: CASSIPGQFYEQYF.

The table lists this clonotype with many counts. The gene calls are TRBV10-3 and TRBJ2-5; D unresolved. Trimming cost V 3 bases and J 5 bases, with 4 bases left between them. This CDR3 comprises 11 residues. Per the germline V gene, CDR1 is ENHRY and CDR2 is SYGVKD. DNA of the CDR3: TGTGCCATCAGTGACAGGGAGACCCAGTACTTC. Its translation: CAISDRETQYF.

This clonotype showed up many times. The CDR3 bases are TGTGCCAGCAGTTTTTTGGGACACAGTCTTTACAATGAGCAGTTCTTC. Translation: CASSFLGHSLYNEQFF. The rearrangement joins TRBV12-3 or TRBV12-4 to TRBJ2-1; TRBD1 is a possible D gene (6 bases). CDR3 length: 16 amino acids. V lost 3 bases to trimming and J lost 4 bases, with 16 bases between them.

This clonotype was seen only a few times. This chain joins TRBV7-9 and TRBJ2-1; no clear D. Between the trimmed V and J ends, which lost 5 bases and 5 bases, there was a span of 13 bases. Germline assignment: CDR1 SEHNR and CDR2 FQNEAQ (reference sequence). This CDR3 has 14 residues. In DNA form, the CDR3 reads TGTGCCAGCAGCGATGGTTCAGTAAACAATGAGCAGTTCTTC. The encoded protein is CASSDGSVNNEQFF. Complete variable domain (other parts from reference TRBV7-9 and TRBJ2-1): DTGVSQNPRHKITKRGQNVTFRCDPISEHNRLYWYRQTLGQGPEFLTYFQNEAQLEKSRLLSDRFSAERPKGSFSTLEIQRTEQGDSAMYLCASSDGSVNNEQFFGPGTRLTVL.

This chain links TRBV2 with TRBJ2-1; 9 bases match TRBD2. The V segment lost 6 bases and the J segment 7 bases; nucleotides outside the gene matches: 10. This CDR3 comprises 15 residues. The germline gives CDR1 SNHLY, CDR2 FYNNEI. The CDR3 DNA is TGTGCCAGCAGCGCCGTTAGCGGGAGTGTAAATGAGCAGTTCTTC. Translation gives CASSAVSGSVNEQFF.

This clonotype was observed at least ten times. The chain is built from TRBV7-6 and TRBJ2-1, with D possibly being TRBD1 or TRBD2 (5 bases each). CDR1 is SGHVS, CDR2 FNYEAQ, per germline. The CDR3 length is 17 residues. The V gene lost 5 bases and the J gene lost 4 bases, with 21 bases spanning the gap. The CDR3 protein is CASSLKGTATWYNEQFF. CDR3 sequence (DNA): TGTGCCAGCAGCCTGAAGGGGACGGCTACTTGGTACAATGAGCAGTTCTTC.

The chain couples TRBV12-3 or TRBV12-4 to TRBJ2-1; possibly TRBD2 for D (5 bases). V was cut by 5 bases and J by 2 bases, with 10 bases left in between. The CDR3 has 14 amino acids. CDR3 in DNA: TGTGCCAGCAGTCTCAGAGGGCCCTACAATGAGCAGTTCTTC. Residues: CASSLRGPYNEQFF.

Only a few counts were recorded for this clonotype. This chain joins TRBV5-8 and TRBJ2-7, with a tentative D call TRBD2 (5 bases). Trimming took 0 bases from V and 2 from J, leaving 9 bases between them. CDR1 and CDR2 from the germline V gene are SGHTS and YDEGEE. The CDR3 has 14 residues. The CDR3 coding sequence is TGTGCCAGCAGCTTGGGAGACGGGACCTACGAGCAGTACGTC. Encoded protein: CASSLGDGTYEQYV.

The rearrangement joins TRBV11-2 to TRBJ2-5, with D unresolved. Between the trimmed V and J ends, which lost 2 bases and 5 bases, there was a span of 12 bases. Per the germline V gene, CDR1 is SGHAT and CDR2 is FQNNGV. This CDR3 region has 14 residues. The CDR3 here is CASSLSGLRETQYF. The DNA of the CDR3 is TGTGCCAGCAGCTTATCGGGCCTCCGGGAGACCCAGTACTTC.

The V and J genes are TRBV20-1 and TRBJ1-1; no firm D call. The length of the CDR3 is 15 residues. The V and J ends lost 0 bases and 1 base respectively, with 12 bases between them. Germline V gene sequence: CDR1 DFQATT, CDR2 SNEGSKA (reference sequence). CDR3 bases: TGCAGTGCTAGAGATCGGGGATATCCGAACACTGAAGCTTTCTTT. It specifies CSARDRGYPNTEAFF.

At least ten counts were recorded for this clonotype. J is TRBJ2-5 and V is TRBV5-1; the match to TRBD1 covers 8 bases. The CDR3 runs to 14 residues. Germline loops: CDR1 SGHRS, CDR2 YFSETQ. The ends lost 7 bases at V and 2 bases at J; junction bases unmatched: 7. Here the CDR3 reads CASSEGTGQETQYF. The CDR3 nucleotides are TGCGCCAGCTCCGAGGGGACAGGACAAGAGACCCAGTACTTC.

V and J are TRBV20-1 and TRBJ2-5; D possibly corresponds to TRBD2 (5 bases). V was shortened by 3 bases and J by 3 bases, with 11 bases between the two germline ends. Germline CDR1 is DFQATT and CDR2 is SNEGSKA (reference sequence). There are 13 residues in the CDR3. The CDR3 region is CSARESGEETQYF. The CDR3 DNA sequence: TGCAGTGCTAGGGAGTCCGGGGAAGAGACCCAGTACTTC.

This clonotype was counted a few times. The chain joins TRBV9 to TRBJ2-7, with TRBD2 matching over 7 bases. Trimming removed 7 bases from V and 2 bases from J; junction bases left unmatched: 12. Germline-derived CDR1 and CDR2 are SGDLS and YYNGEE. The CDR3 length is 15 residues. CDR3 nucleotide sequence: TGTGCCAGCGGGGAAGGTAGCGGGCTTACCTACGAGCAGTACTTC. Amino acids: CASGEGSGLTYEQYF.

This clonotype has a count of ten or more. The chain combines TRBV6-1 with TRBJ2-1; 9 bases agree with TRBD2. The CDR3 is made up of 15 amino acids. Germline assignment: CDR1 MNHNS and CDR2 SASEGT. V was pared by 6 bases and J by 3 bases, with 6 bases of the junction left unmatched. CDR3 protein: CASSRFSGSYNEQFF. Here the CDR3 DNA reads TGTGCCAGCAGCCGCTTTAGCGGGAGCTACAATGAGCAGTTCTTC.